One and the same sample provided the 17 T cell receptor beta chains below, sequenced in a study of CD8 T cells in Susac syndrome. After extraction with the RNeasy kit, about 0.45 to 1 ug of the RNA was reverse transcribed using random hexamers. TCRdb reprocessed the immunoSEQ multiplex PCR reads via MiXCR and lists one record per CDR3 protein. The sample consists of over 100,000 distinct CDR3 sequences, about 96% of them appearing once. Sequences were obtained from CD4+ T cells from PBMCs. The receptors were gathered from a human donor in good health.

This chain joins TRBV2 and TRBJ2-2; 7 nucleotides agree with TRBD2. The germline CDR1 and CDR2 sequences are SNHLY and FYNNEI. The CDR3 spans 14 residues. The ends lost 5 bases at V and 0 bases at J; junction bases unmatched: 0. The DNA of the CDR3 is TGTGCCAGCAGTAGCGGGGCGAACACCGGGGAGCTGTTTTTT. Translation: CASSSGANTGELFF.

The V and J genes are TRBV2 and TRBJ2-5, with 12 nucleotides matching TRBD1. This CDR3 has 15 amino acids. Germline assignment: CDR1 SNHLY and CDR2 FYNNEI. The ends lost 6 bases at V and 5 bases at J; junction bases unmatched: 7. CDR3 protein: CASRGQGAAVETQYF. The DNA for the CDR3 is TGTGCCAGCAGGGGACAGGGGGCTGCTGTGGAGACCCAGTACTTC.

V is TRBV7-3 and J is TRBJ2-3; 11 bases are a match to TRBD2. This CDR3 spans 15 amino acids. Germline assignment: CDR1 SGHTA and CDR2 FQGTGA. Unmatched junction bases numbered 2, after V lost 2 bases and J lost 4 bases. Here the CDR3 DNA reads TGTGCCAGCAGCTTAGCTAGCGGGAGGCCAGATACGCAGTATTTT. Encoded protein: CASSLASGRPDTQYF.

The chain links TRBV28 to TRBJ2-4; D might be TRBD2 (5 bases). V was cut by 4 bases and J by 6 bases, with 19 bases left in between. The CDR3 extends over 16 amino acids. CDR1 and CDR2 from the germline V gene are MDHEN and SYDVKM. The CDR3 coding sequence is TGTGCCAGCAGTTACGGTTTAGTGTGGGCGGGAAACATTCAGTACTTC. Amino acids: CASSYGLVWAGNIQYF.

The chain uses TRBV5-1 and TRBJ2-5, with 7 positions matching TRBD1. The CDR3 totals 14 residues. The trim removed 4 bases at V and 1 base at J, leaving 4 bases unmatched. CDR1 is SGHRS, CDR2 YFSETQ, per germline. The CDR3 is CASSTGTAQETQYF. CDR3 nucleotide sequence: TGCGCCAGCAGCACCGGGACAGCCCAAGAGACCCAGTACTTC. Full variable domain (rest looked up from reference TRBV5-1 and TRBJ2-5): KAGVTQTPRYLIKTRGQQVTLSCSPISGHRSVSWYQQTPGQGLQFLFEYFSETQRNKGNFPGRFSGRQFSNSRSEMNVSTLELGDSALYLCASSTGTAQETQYFGPGTRLLVL.

The V call is TRBV20-1, the J call TRBJ2-7, with 7 bases that match TRBD2. V trimming: 2 bases; J trimming: 7 bases; junction bases outside the gene matches: 14. The CDR3 is made up of 15 amino acids. Germline-derived CDR1 and CDR2 are DFQATT and SNEGSKA (reference sequence). Written as DNA, the CDR3 is TGCAGTGCTAGACCACCTGGGAGGGCCGGGTATGAGCAGTACTTC. Translating gives CSARPPGRAGYEQYF.

In DNA, the CDR3 is TGCAGTGCTATTCCCGGGACAGGGAAGGAAGAGCCCCAGCATTTT. It yields the protein CSAIPGTGKEEPQHF. This rearrangement joins TRBV20-1 to TRBJ1-5; 9 nucleotides agree with TRBD1. The CDR3 spans 15 residues. V trimming: 4 bases; J trimming: 8 bases; junction bases outside the gene matches: 12. Germline-derived CDR1 and CDR2 are DFQATT and SNEGSKA (reference sequence).

This clonotype has a handful of counts. The chain employs TRBV11-2 and TRBJ1-1; D is possibly TRBD1 (5 bases). Germline V gene lookup returns CDR1 SGHAT and CDR2 FQNNGV. Trimming pared 4 bases from V and 4 bases from J, leaving 7 bases between. This CDR3 contains 12 residues. CDR3 in amino acids: CASSSRGTEAFF. Written as DNA, the CDR3 is TGTGCCAGCAGCTCGAGGGGCACTGAAGCTTTCTTT.

The chain joins TRBV6-5 to TRBJ1-2; D remains unclear. Germline V gene lookup returns CDR1 MNHEY and CDR2 SVGAGI. The CDR3 totals 13 residues. Trimming cost V 5 bases and J 8 bases, with 15 bases left between them. Written as DNA, the CDR3 is TGTGCCAGCAGTGGGCGTGGGGTTTGGGGCTACACCTTC. As protein: CASSGRGVWGYTF.

The chain carries TRBV7-2 and TRBJ1-1; TRBD1 matches at 12 bases. CDR1 and CDR2 (germline): SGHTA, FQGNSA. This CDR3 spans 17 amino acids. V trimming: 2 bases; J trimming: 11 bases; junction bases outside the gene matches: 15. CDR3 sequence (DNA): TGTGCCAGCAGCTTAACCTACTGGGGGACAGGGGGCCGCCCCGCTTTCTTT. This translates into CASSLTYWGTGGRPAFF.

The chain combines TRBV27 with TRBJ1-3; D gene uncertain. V dropped 5 bases and J dropped 0 bases, with 14 bases sitting between them. CDR3 length: 16 amino acids. Germline V gene data show CDR1 as MNHEY and CDR2 as SMNVEV (reference sequence). As DNA, the CDR3 is TGTGCCAGCAGTCTTTATGGCCGAAGCTCTGGAAACACCATATATTTT. Translating gives CASSLYGRSSGNTIYF.

V usage is TRBV5-6 and J usage is TRBJ2-3, with 13 bases matching TRBD2. The germline V gene has CDR1 SGHDT and CDR2 YYEEEE. The V and J ends lost 4 bases and 5 bases, in that order; junction bases with no gene match: 7. The CDR3 loop spans 16 amino acids. CDR3 loop: CASSKGLAGVLDTQYF. The CDR3 coding sequence is TGTGCCAGCAGCAAAGGACTAGCGGGAGTCCTAGATACGCAGTATTTT.

This clonotype was observed once. The rearrangement uses TRBV7-6 and TRBJ2-5; D call uncertain. Germline CDR1 reads SGHVS; CDR2 reads FNYEAQ. Trimming pared 3 bases from V and 5 bases from J, leaving 7 bases between. The CDR3 runs 12 residues. CDR3 in DNA: TGTGCCAGCAGCTTGATTCAGGAGACCCAGTACTTC. Protein: CASSLIQETQYF.

This clonotype appeared a single time. The chain recombines TRBV6-6 with TRBJ2-7; no firm D call. V was shortened by 4 bases and J by 5 bases, with 12 bases between the two germline ends. This CDR3 has 13 residues. The germline V gene encodes CDR1 MNHNY and CDR2 SVGAGI (reference sequence). CDR3: CASSLRWQDEQYF. The CDR3 nucleotides are TGTGCCAGCAGTTTACGGTGGCAGGACGAGCAGTACTTC.

This clonotype was picked up one time. The V gene is TRBV11-2, the J gene TRBJ1-1, with unresolved D. Germline assignment: CDR1 SGHAT and CDR2 FQNNGV. The V and J ends lost 2 bases and 0 bases respectively, with 4 bases between them. There are 13 residues in the CDR3. The CDR3 region has the DNA TGTGCCAGCAGCTTATTCCTGAACACTGAAGCTTTCTTT. It translates to CASSLFLNTEAFF.

This clonotype was seen a handful of times. The CDR3 nucleotides read TGCGCCAGCAGCTTAGACTCATCTGGGGCCAACGTCCTGACTTTC. It specifies CASSLDSSGANVLTF. The chain links TRBV5-1 to TRBJ2-6; D unclear. The CDR3 runs to 15 residues. Germline assignment: CDR1 SGHRS and CDR2 YFSETQ. V dropped 2 bases and J dropped 1 base, with 7 bases sitting between them.

This clonotype has only one observation. V usage is TRBV20-1 and J usage is TRBJ2-7, with 10 nucleotides matching TRBD2. Unmatched junction bases numbered 11, after V lost 6 bases and J lost 6 bases. The CDR3 is made up of 14 amino acids. CDR1 is DFQATT and CDR2 is SNEGSKA in the germline V gene (reference sequence). The CDR3 loop is CSAPHPAGGGEQYF. CDR3 in DNA: TGCAGTGCACCCCATCCAGCGGGAGGGGGCGAGCAGTACTTC.